A selection of T cell receptor beta chains follows, all from one sample in a study of shared clonotypes between healthy human individuals. Sequenced by immunoSEQ multiplex PCR; TCRdb stores in-frame clones only, minus some. The sample shows around 370,000 clones, about 96% of them seen only once. The sequencing input was memory CD8+ T cells sorted from blood. The receptors shown here come from a man aged 25-45 years in good health. The CDR3 runs from the conserved cysteine through the conserved F or W. D genes are given only for firm matches.

d_gene	v_gene	j_gene	CDR3nt	CDR3aa
NA	TRBV7-2	TRBJ2-1	TGTGCCAGCAGCTGGGGGCCTTGGGATGAGCAGTTCTTC	CASSWGPWDEQFF
TRBD2	TRBV2	TRBJ2-7	TGTGCCAGCAGTAGCGGGAGAAACGGGTACGAGCAGTACTTC	CASSSGRNGYEQYF
TRBD1	TRBV29-1	TRBJ1-2	TGCAGCGTCGATTTCGGCGGACAGGGGCGAAACTATGGCTACACCTTC	CSVDFGGQGRNYGYTF
NA	TRBV2	TRBJ2-7	TGTGCCAGCGGAGTAGAGACTTACGAGCAGTACTTC	CASGVETYEQYF
NA	TRBV7-9	TRBJ2-7	TGTGCCAGCAGCTTAGCGAGGGGCGAGCAGTACTTC	CASSLARGEQYF
NA	TRBV30	TRBJ2-3	TGTGCCTGGTGGGGGGCAGATACGCAGTATTTT	CAWWGADTQYF
NA	TRBV11-2	TRBJ1-1	TGTGCCAGCAGCTTGCAGGGTCCTGAAGCTTTCTTT	CASSLQGPEAFF
TRBD1	TRBV19	TRBJ2-4	TGTGCCAGTAGTATAGCCCGGGACAGGGGCCCCAGGGGGAACATTCAGTACTTC	CASSIARDRGPRGNIQYF
NA	TRBV7-6	TRBJ2-3	TGTGCCAGCAGCTTAATCCTGGGCGGTAGCACAGATACGCAGTATTTT	CASSLILGGSTDTQYF
NA	TRBV19	TRBJ1-5	TGTGCCAGTAGTATTCCAAATTACAGGGAGGGAAATCAGCCCCAGCATTTT	CASSIPNYREGNQPQHF
TRBD2	TRBV5-4	TRBJ2-2	TGTGCCAGCAGCTGGGGACTAGCGGGAGGGGACACCGGGGAGCTGTTTTTT	CASSWGLAGGDTGELFF
TRBD2	TRBV2	TRBJ2-3	TGTGCCAGCAGTCTAGCGGAACTAAGCACAGATACGCAGTATTTT	CASSLAELSTDTQYF
NA	TRBV6-4	TRBJ1-5	TGTGCCAGCCTGTGGGGGGTGGATCAGCCCCAGCATTTT	CASLWGVDQPQHF
NA	TRBV13	TRBJ2-1	TGTGCCAGCAGCTTAGGTCGGAGCTCCTACAATGAGCAGTTCTTC	CASSLGRSSYNEQFF
NA	TRBV9	TRBJ1-1	TGTGCCAGCTGGGGACTCCTTCTGGGGGCTTTCTTT	CASWGLLLGAFF
TRBD1	TRBV30	TRBJ2-7	TGTGCCTGGAACAGGGGCGGCGGCGAGCAGTACTTC	CAWNRGGGEQYF